The rows below give T cell receptor beta chains drawn from one sample of a study of shared clonotypes between healthy human individuals. The repertoire was sequenced with immunoSEQ multiplex PCR; TCRdb's copy has only in-frame clones and lacks some. Of under 1,100,000 clones listed, around 75% are singletons. The sequenced material came from memory CD4+ T cells sorted from blood. These receptors all come from a man younger than 35 in good health. Each CDR3 is given with its conserved first and last residue.

CDR3aa	v_gene	j_gene
CASREGPEGNTIYF	TRBV5-1	TRBJ1-3
CASSLTGEGYQPQHF	TRBV11-3	TRBJ1-5
CSFIGRSSYEQYF	TRBV29-1	TRBJ2-7
CATAGGGELFF	TRBV28	TRBJ2-2
CASKTLWTGEGDTQYF	TRBV5-1	TRBJ2-3
CASSILGDRADYGYTF	TRBV19	TRBJ1-2
CASSRQQGDSPLHF	TRBV18	TRBJ1-6
CASSGPGPNEKLFF	TRBV6-1	TRBJ1-4
CASSLRTGTMNTEAFF	TRBV5-6	TRBJ1-1
CAISESHEQYF	TRBV10-3	TRBJ2-7
CASSSLDTQYF	TRBV6-6	TRBJ2-3
CASSRLAGDKDTQYF	TRBV6-4	TRBJ2-3
CASTLGRSNQPQHF	TRBV28	TRBJ1-5
CASSGTSGSYEQYF	TRBV11-2	TRBJ2-7
CASSLAQSSTEAFF	TRBV5-1	TRBJ1-1
CAISDPSYNEQFF	TRBV10-3	TRBJ2-1
CASSQASPYEQYF	TRBV14	TRBJ2-7
CASSSFGGLSDEQFF	TRBV11-2	TRBJ2-1
CASSMASGEGAGPQHF	TRBV19	TRBJ1-5
CASSARQGVLHF	TRBV19	TRBJ1-6
CASSLEGRANEKLFF	TRBV11-2	TRBJ1-4
CASRPGLAGTGELFF	TRBV27	TRBJ2-2
CASSPKGGDQNIQYF	TRBV4-1	TRBJ2-4
CASRLAGSSYEQYF	TRBV2	TRBJ2-7
CATSRDRLTEAFF	TRBV15	TRBJ1-1
CASSLVGQGEAFF	TRBV5-1	TRBJ1-1